This T cell receptor (beta chain) was sequenced during a study of blood T cell repertoires in COVID-19. Libraries were prepared by immunoSEQ multiplex PCR; TCRdb keeps only in-frame clonotypes and omits some of them. The table records approximately 210,000 clones, over 75% of them present only once. V shed 2 bases and J 5 bases; nucleotides not matched to a gene: 10. CDR3 length: 16 residues. CDR1 and CDR2 from the germline V gene are SGHNT and YYREEE (reference sequence). Sequenced sample: peripheral blood. This chain uses TRBV5-4 with TRBJ2-5; 9 bases match TRBD2. The TCR was taken from a woman aged 40 to 50 with acute or convalescent COVID-19. CDR3 sequence (DNA): TGTGCCAGCAGCTTCGCTCTCGCGGGGGGGGACGAGACCCAGTACTTC. It yields the protein CASSFALAGGDETQYF.